This T cell receptor (beta chain) was sequenced for a study of cytomegalovirus exposure and HLA in healthy donors. Study observations and caveats: Later genetic work tied a missense DCLRE1C variant to beta-chain V and J trimming. In a later analysis, at a false discovery rate of 0.05, 16,951 TCR beta sequences were associated with HLA alleles. In an earlier analysis, in fewer than 700 donors, most V segments appeared productive either ~90% or ~30% of the time.

The CDR3 runs 14 residues. Concerning this clone itself: No antigen is known for it.

Use of 60 Vbeta and 13 Jbeta primers characterized the PCR. Using immunoSEQ multiplex PCR, the repertoire was profiled, and TCRdb retains in-frame clones only, with some absent. Recorded here are about 160,000 clones; the top ten clones represent about 2%. The specimen was PBMCs. The chain carries TRBV7-5 and TRBJ2-3; the table's D gene call, TRBD2, was not cross checked with the DNA. TRBV7-5 is annotated as a pseudogene. This TCR was recovered from a man aged 30-40 years in good health and CMV-seronegative. The CDR3 nucleotides read TGTGTCAGAATAGCGGGACGGAGCACAGATACGCAGTATTTT. Amino acid sequence: CVRIAGRSTDTQYF.